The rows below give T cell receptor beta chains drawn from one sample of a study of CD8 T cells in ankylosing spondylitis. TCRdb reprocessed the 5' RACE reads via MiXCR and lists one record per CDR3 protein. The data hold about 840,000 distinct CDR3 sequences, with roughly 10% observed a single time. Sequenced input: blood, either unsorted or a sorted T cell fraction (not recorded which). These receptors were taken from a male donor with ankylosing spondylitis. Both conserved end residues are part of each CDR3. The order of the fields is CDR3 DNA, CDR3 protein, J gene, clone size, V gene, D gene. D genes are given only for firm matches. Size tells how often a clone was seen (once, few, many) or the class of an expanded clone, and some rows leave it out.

CDR3 DNA: TGTGCCAGCAGCCCGAAGGCTGGCAGGGGGAGTGAAAAACTGTTTTTT
CDR3 protein: CASSPKAGRGSEKLFF
J gene: TRBJ1-4
clone size: NA
V gene: TRBV4-2
D gene: TRBD1

CDR3 DNA: TGTGCCAGCAGCTTAGACTCCCATTGGGATTCACCCCTCCACTTT
CDR3 protein: CASSLDSHWDSPLHF
J gene: TRBJ1-6
clone size: few
V gene: TRBV7-3
D gene: NA

CDR3 DNA: TGCAGTGCTAGACTAGGATACGAGCAGTACTTC
CDR3 protein: CSARLGYEQYF
J gene: TRBJ2-7
clone size: NA
V gene: TRBV20-1
D gene: NA

CDR3 DNA: TGCGCCAGCAGCCAGAACGGAGGAAACACCATATATTTT
CDR3 protein: CASSQNGGNTIYF
J gene: TRBJ1-3
clone size: NA
V gene: TRBV4-3
D gene: NA

CDR3 DNA: TGCGCCAGCAGCCAAGATCGGTACGGGTCAGATACGCAGTATTTT
CDR3 protein: CASSQDRYGSDTQYF
J gene: TRBJ2-3
clone size: NA
V gene: TRBV4-3
D gene: NA

CDR3 DNA: TGTGCCAGCAGTCCTACTAGGGAAGAAGCCGACCAGCCCCAGCATTTT
CDR3 protein: CASSPTREEADQPQHF
J gene: TRBJ1-5
clone size: few
V gene: TRBV27
D gene: NA

CDR3 DNA: TGCAGTGCTAGAGCTCCAGGGCTTCGATCAAGCTCCTACGAGCAGTACTTC
CDR3 protein: CSARAPGLRSSSYEQYF
J gene: TRBJ2-7
clone size: NA
V gene: TRBV20-1
D gene: NA

CDR3 DNA: TGCAGTGCAATGGGGGACAGGGTCGATGGCTACACCTTC
CDR3 protein: CSAMGDRVDGYTF
J gene: TRBJ1-2
clone size: few
V gene: TRBV20-1
D gene: TRBD1

CDR3 DNA: TGTGCCAGCTCCAAGGGATACCGGGACTTTACCTACAATGAGCAGTTCTTC
CDR3 protein: CASSKGYRDFTYNEQFF
J gene: TRBJ2-1
clone size: NA
V gene: TRBV7-9
D gene: NA

CDR3 DNA: TGTGCCAGCAGCGCATACCGGGGCGCGGGCTCCTACGAGCAGTACTTC
CDR3 protein: CASSAYRGAGSYEQYF
J gene: TRBJ2-7
clone size: NA
V gene: TRBV7-2
D gene: NA

CDR3 DNA: TGTGCCAGCAGCCGAGACCTAAGGGGTGAGCAGTTCTTC
CDR3 protein: CASSRDLRGEQFF
J gene: TRBJ2-1
clone size: few
V gene: TRBV14
D gene: NA

CDR3 DNA: TGTGCCACCAGAGATTCAACCCTAGCGGGAGCAGATACGCAGTATTTT
CDR3 protein: CATRDSTLAGADTQYF
J gene: TRBJ2-3
clone size: NA
V gene: TRBV24-1
D gene: TRBD2

CDR3 DNA: TGCGCCAGCAGCTTGGCAGGGGAAAGAGAGACCCAGTACTTC
CDR3 protein: CASSLAGERETQYF
J gene: TRBJ2-5
clone size: NA
V gene: TRBV5-1
D gene: NA

CDR3 DNA: TGCAGTGCTTACGTTTCATGGAACTATGGCTACACCTTC
CDR3 protein: CSAYVSWNYGYTF
J gene: TRBJ1-2
clone size: NA
V gene: TRBV20-1
D gene: NA

CDR3 DNA: TGTGCCAGCAGCTTAGGAAAATCGAACTCTGGAAACACCATATATTTT
CDR3 protein: CASSLGKSNSGNTIYF
J gene: TRBJ1-3
clone size: few
V gene: TRBV7-8
D gene: NA

CDR3 DNA: TGTGCCAGCAGTTCTTGGGGCACCACCTCTAACTATGGCTACACCTTC
CDR3 protein: CASSSWGTTSNYGYTF
J gene: TRBJ1-2
clone size: NA
V gene: TRBV28
D gene: NA

CDR3 DNA: TGCGCCAGCAGCTTGGGACTAGCGGGGATCACAGATACGCAGTATTTT
CDR3 protein: CASSLGLAGITDTQYF
J gene: TRBJ2-3
clone size: many
V gene: TRBV5-1
D gene: TRBD2

CDR3 DNA: TGTGCCAGCAGCGCTAGGGACAGGTCCTACGAGCAGTACTTC
CDR3 protein: CASSARDRSYEQYF
J gene: TRBJ2-7
clone size: NA
V gene: TRBV6-1
D gene: TRBD1

CDR3 DNA: TGTGCCAGCACCTCCGGGGCGGCCCGACTTTACAATGAGCAGTTCTTC
CDR3 protein: CASTSGAARLYNEQFF
J gene: TRBJ2-1
clone size: few
V gene: TRBV6-1
D gene: NA

CDR3 DNA: TGCAGTGCTGGAAGACTCGCGGGATTAGCCAAAAACATTCAGTACTTC
CDR3 protein: CSAGRLAGLAKNIQYF
J gene: TRBJ2-4
clone size: NA
V gene: TRBV20-1
D gene: NA

CDR3 DNA: TGTGCCACCAGCAGGGAGGGGGATGGCTACACCTTC
CDR3 protein: CATSREGDGYTF
J gene: TRBJ1-2
clone size: NA
V gene: TRBV15
D gene: NA

CDR3 DNA: TGTGCCAGCAGCCAGCCGGGACAGGGGACGAGGGAGCAGTACTTC
CDR3 protein: CASSQPGQGTREQYF
J gene: TRBJ2-7
clone size: many
V gene: TRBV7-2
D gene: TRBD1

CDR3 DNA: TGTGCCTCGGGAATGGGACAGGGGGCGGGAGGGGACACTGAAGCTTTCTTT
CDR3 protein: CASGMGQGAGGDTEAFF
J gene: TRBJ1-1
clone size: few
V gene: TRBV10-3
D gene: TRBD1

CDR3 DNA: TGTGCCAGATGGGACAGAACTTACAATGAGCAGTTCTTC
CDR3 protein: CARWDRTYNEQFF
J gene: TRBJ2-1
clone size: NA
V gene: TRBV27
D gene: TRBD1

CDR3 DNA: TGCAGCGTCGGACAGCCAGGGGGTGAAGCTTTCTTT
CDR3 protein: CSVGQPGGEAFF
J gene: TRBJ1-1
clone size: few
V gene: TRBV29-1
D gene: TRBD1

CDR3 DNA: TGTGCCAGCAGCTCCGGACTAGCGGGAGGAGAGACAGATACGCAGTATTTT
CDR3 protein: CASSSGLAGGETDTQYF
J gene: TRBJ2-3
clone size: many
V gene: TRBV7-6
D gene: TRBD2

CDR3 DNA: TGTGCCAGCAGTTACTCCGGGAGGACTGAAGCTTTCTTT
CDR3 protein: CASSYSGRTEAFF
J gene: TRBJ1-1
clone size: many
V gene: TRBV6-2/TRBV6-3
D gene: NA

CDR3 DNA: TGTGCCAGCAGCTCTGGACTAGCATGGGATACGCAGTATTTT
CDR3 protein: CASSSGLAWDTQYF
J gene: TRBJ2-3
clone size: few
V gene: TRBV11-2
D gene: TRBD2

CDR3 DNA: TGTGCCAGCAGCCCCCTCAGGACCTCCTCCTACAATGAGCAGTTCTTC
CDR3 protein: CASSPLRTSSYNEQFF
J gene: TRBJ2-1
clone size: NA
V gene: TRBV5-4
D gene: NA

CDR3 DNA: TGTGCCACCCCCCGGGGAGACACCGGGGAGCTGTTTTTT
CDR3 protein: CATPRGDTGELFF
J gene: TRBJ2-2
clone size: NA
V gene: TRBV6-1
D gene: NA

CDR3 DNA: TGTGCCAGCAGTTTCCTCTCAGGGGGCGCGGGGACCCAGTACTTC
CDR3 protein: CASSFLSGGAGTQYF
J gene: TRBJ2-5
clone size: NA
V gene: TRBV28
D gene: TRBD1

CDR3 DNA: TGTGCCAGCTCACCACCGACTGCTCAGAACACTGAAGCTTTCTTT
CDR3 protein: CASSPPTAQNTEAFF
J gene: TRBJ1-1
clone size: few
V gene: TRBV18
D gene: NA

CDR3 DNA: TGCAGCGTTGCACCGGAAATCACAGATACGCAGTATTTT
CDR3 protein: CSVAPEITDTQYF
J gene: TRBJ2-3
clone size: NA
V gene: TRBV29-1
D gene: NA

CDR3 DNA: TGTACAGGCGAAGATACGCAGTATTTT
CDR3 protein: CTGEDTQYF
J gene: TRBJ2-3
clone size: few
V gene: TRBV7-9
D gene: NA

CDR3 DNA: TGCAGTGCTAGTTCCGGGACAGGGGGATCAGATACGCAGTATTTT
CDR3 protein: CSASSGTGGSDTQYF
J gene: TRBJ2-3
clone size: NA
V gene: TRBV20-1
D gene: TRBD1

CDR3 DNA: TGCGCCAGCAGCCAACGATTGGGTTCTCGCTCCTACGAGCAGTACTTC
CDR3 protein: CASSQRLGSRSYEQYF
J gene: TRBJ2-7
clone size: few
V gene: TRBV4-3
D gene: NA

CDR3 DNA: TGCAGTGCCTCTACGGGACTAGCGGATTACAATGAGCAGTTCTTC
CDR3 protein: CSASTGLADYNEQFF
J gene: TRBJ2-1
clone size: NA
V gene: TRBV20-1
D gene: TRBD2

CDR3 DNA: TGTGCCAGCAGTGAAGTGGTAGGACAGGGTAATCAGCCCCAGCATTTT
CDR3 protein: CASSEVVGQGNQPQHF
J gene: TRBJ1-5
clone size: few
V gene: TRBV6-1
D gene: TRBD1

CDR3 DNA: TGCAGTGCTGTTGGACAGCCAAACTATGGCTACACCTTC
CDR3 protein: CSAVGQPNYGYTF
J gene: TRBJ1-2
clone size: NA
V gene: TRBV20-1
D gene: NA

CDR3 DNA: TGTGCCAGCAGCCAAGATTACGACTTTACGTCCTACAATGAGCAGTTCTTC
CDR3 protein: CASSQDYDFTSYNEQFF
J gene: TRBJ2-1
clone size: NA
V gene: TRBV3-1
D gene: NA

CDR3 DNA: TGTGCCAGCAGTGAAGGTATCGGAGGGTCTGAAGCTTTCTTT
CDR3 protein: CASSEGIGGSEAFF
J gene: TRBJ1-1
clone size: few
V gene: TRBV2
D gene: NA

CDR3 DNA: TGCAGTGCCGCTCTAGCGGGGGGATACTACAATGAGCAGTTCTTC
CDR3 protein: CSAALAGGYYNEQFF
J gene: TRBJ2-1
clone size: NA
V gene: TRBV20-1
D gene: TRBD2

CDR3 DNA: TGTGCCAGCCGACGAAGCGGGAGTTCTTACGAGCAGTACTTC
CDR3 protein: CASRRSGSSYEQYF
J gene: TRBJ2-7
clone size: many
V gene: TRBV5-6
D gene: TRBD2

CDR3 DNA: TGCAGCGTTGCATCGGGAATTCAGGGACAGCCCCAGCATTTT
CDR3 protein: CSVASGIQGQPQHF
J gene: TRBJ1-5
clone size: many
V gene: TRBV29-1
D gene: NA